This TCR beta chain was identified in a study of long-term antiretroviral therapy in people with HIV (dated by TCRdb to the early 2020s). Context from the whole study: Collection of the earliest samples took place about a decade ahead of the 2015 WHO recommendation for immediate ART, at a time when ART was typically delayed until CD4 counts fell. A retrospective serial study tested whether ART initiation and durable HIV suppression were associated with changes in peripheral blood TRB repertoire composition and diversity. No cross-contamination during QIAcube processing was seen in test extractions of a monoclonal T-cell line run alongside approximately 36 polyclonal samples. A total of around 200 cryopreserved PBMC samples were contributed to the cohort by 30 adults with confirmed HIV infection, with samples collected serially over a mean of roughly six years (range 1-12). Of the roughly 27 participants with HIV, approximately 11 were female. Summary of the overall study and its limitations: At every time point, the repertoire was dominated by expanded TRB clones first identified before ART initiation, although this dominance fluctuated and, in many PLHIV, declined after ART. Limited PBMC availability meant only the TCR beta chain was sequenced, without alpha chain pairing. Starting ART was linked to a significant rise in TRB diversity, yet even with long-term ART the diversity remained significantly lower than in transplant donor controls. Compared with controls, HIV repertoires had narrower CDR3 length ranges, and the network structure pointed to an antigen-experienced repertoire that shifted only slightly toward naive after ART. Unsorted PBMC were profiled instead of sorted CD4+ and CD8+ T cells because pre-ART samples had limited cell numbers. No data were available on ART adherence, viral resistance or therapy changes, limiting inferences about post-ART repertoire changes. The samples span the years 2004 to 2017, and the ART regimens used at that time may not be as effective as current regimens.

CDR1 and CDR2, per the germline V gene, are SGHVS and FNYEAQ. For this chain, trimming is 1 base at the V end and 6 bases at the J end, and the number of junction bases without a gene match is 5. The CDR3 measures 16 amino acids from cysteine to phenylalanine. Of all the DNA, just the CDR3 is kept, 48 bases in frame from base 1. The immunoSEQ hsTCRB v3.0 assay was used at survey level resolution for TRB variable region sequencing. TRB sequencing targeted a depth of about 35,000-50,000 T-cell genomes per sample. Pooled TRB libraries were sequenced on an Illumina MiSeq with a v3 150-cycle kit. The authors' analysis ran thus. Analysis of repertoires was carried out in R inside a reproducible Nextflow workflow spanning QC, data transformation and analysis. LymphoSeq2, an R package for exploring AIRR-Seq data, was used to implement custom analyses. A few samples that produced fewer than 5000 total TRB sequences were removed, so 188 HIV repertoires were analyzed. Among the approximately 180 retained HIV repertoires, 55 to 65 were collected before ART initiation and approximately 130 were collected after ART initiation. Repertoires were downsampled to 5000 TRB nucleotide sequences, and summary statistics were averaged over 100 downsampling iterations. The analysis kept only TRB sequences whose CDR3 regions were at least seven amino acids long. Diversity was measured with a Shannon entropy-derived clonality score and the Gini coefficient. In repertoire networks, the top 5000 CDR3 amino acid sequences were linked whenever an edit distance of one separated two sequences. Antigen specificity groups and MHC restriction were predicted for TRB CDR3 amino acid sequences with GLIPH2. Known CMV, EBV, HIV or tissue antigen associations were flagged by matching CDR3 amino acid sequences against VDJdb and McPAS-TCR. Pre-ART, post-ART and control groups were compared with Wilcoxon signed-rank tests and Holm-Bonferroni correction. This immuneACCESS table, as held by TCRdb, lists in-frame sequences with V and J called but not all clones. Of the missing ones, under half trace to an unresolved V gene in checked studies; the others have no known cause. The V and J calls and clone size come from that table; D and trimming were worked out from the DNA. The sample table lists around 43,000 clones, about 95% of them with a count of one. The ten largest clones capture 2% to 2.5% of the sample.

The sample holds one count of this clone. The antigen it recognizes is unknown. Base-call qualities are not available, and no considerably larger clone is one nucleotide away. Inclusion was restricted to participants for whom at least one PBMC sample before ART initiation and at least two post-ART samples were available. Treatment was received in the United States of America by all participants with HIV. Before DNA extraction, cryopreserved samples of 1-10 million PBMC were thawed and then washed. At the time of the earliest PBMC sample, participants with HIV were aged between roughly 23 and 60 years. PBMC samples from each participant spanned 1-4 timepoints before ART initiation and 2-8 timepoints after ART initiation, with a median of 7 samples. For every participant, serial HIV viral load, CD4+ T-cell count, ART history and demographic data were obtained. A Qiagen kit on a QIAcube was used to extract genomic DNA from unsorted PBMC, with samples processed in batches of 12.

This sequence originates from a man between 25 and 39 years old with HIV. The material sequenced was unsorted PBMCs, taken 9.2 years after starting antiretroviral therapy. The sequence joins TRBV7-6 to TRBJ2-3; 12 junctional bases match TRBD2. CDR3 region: CASSLVASGGVDTQYF. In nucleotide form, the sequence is TGTGCCAGCAGCTTAGTAGCTAGCGGGGGGGTGGATACGCAGTATTTT.